The TCR beta chain under discussion was sequenced for a study of T cell responses to AZD1222 COVID-19 vaccine (dated by TCRdb to the early 2020s). In terms of the full investigation: A total of about 230 trial participants underwent TCR sequencing, of whom around 200 received two doses of AZD1222 and roughly 25 received two doses of the MenACWY control vaccine. Trial participants were enrolled into age subgroups of 18-55, 56-69 and 70-plus years, which contained approximately 150, 28 and 58 TCR-sequenced participants, respectively. The study at large found these results: In the small 56-69-year group, the increase in depth fell short of significance, most likely because of low power. Only five to seven AZD1222 recipients were SARS-CoV-2 seropositive at baseline, limiting conclusions about previously exposed vaccinees. Participants were mostly white British, with more females than males. The authors suggested clonal diversity may have been underestimated. A significant rise in spike-specific TCR breadth and depth was observed after two AZD1222 doses relative to day 0 and relative to MenACWY recipients. CD4 TCRs associated with the vaccine covered the entire spike protein, and the dominant responses were in regions 160-218 and 743-854. No day 14 peak-response samples were available, so repertoires were characterized only after the peak T cell response. Reportedly, almost half of the unique spike-specific TCRs recognized epitopes lying outside the regions that are mutated in the B.1.351 and B.1.1.7 variants.

As for this clone: Its antigen has not been determined. No base qualities exist here, and no much larger clone lies one base off it.

The sample's time point label is to be understood as: about 28 days (+/-7) after the second vaccine dose. AZD1222 recipients whose second dose came at about 4 weeks and those whose second dose came at about 12 weeks were combined into one group, since spike-specific TCR depth and breadth did not differ between the two schedules. The vaccinee samples were drawn from two UK trials, COV001 and COV002, one of which was a single-blind randomized controlled phase 2/3 trial testing AZD1222 (ChAdOx1 nCoV-19) in healthy adults. Trial participant PBMC samples were collected at day 0 and day 28 after the second dose for TCRbeta chain sequencing. Taken from the germline V gene, the CDR1 and CDR2 loops are SGHTA and FQGNSA. The CDR3 runs 15 amino acids, cysteine and phenylalanine included. Kept here is only the CDR3 DNA, which spans 45 bases and is read in frame from base 1. V ends up 3 bases short and J 1 base short, with an unmatched junction base count of 2.

The CDR3 regions of human TCRbeta chains were analyzed by immunosequencing. The published analysis was carried out like this. TCRs in the repertoires were compared against a reference library of SARS-CoV-2-specific TCRs that had been generated with the MIRA antigen-specificity platform. Breadth was defined as the fraction of unique TCRs that were SARS-CoV-2-associated, and depth was defined as the fraction of total T cells that were SARS-CoV-2-associated. Using the MIRA data, every spike-specific TCR was mapped to the spike region that the TCR reacted to and assigned to either a CD4 or a CD8 class. Log10-transformed breadth and depth values were compared by one-way ANOVA with Sidak's multiple comparisons tests. TCRdb stores this immuneACCESS table with in-frame sequences only. Part of the clones is absent; in the studies checked, under half of the shortfall reflects unresolved V genes, and no reason is known for the rest. That table furnishes V, J and clone size, whereas the DNA furnished D and trimming. Here the sample has over 100,000 clones; around 87% occur a single time. Under 3% of the sample comes from the top ten.

The sequence links TRBV7-2 to TRBJ2-3, with TRBD2 identical over 9 junction bases. The specimen was peripheral blood, collected 28 days after the second AZD1222 dose. This TCR came from an adult who received the AZD1222 COVID-19 vaccine. The CDR3 is CASSLGGGGTDTQYF. The DNA sequence is as follows: TGTGCCAGCAGCTTGGGCGGGGGGGGCACAGATACGCAGTATTTT.